This T cell receptor beta chain stems from a study of shared clonotypes between healthy human individuals. Broader study findings: Incompleteness in sorted-subset sequencing, despite large depth, was shown by rarefaction. With few donors, the genetic and exposure-history diversity represented was limited.

Germline V CDR1 and CDR2: LNHDA, SQIVND (reference sequence). The V gene lost 1 base and the J gene lost 0 bases, with 9 bases spanning the gap. This CDR3 region has 15 residues. Notes on this clone: Its antigen remains unknown.

CD8 memory merged CD45RO+ cells and CCR7-negative CD45RA+ TemRA cells into one population. Several immunoSEQ plates held equal portions of the genomic DNA taken from each subset. Sequencing used immunoSEQ multiplex PCR; TCRdb keeps in-frame clones, though not all of them. In the table there are about 690,000 clones, about 90% of which are singletons. The origin of this receptor is a man in his late teens or twenties in good health. Some clones in this sample may be carry-over from other donors' samples. This rearrangement joins TRBV19 to TRBJ1-2, with a possible D match to TRBD1 (5 bases). The specimen sequenced was memory CD8+ T cells from PBMCs. As to subset: CD45RO+ cells pooled with CCR7-negative TemRA cells. The chain's CDR3 is CASSIGWGPNYGYTF. Written as DNA, the CDR3 is TGTGCCAGTAGTATAGGTTGGGGACCTAACTATGGCTACACCTTC. The full variable domain, rest sourced from reference TRBV19 and TRBJ1-2, is DGGITQSPKYLFRKEGQNVTLSCEQNLNHDAMYWYRQDPGQGLRLIYYSQIVNDFQKGDIAEGYSVSREKKESFPLTVTSAQKNPTAFYLCASSIGWGPNYGYTFGSGTRLTVV.